This is a list of T cell receptor beta chains from one sample in a study of breast tumors, draining lymph nodes, adjacent tissues. TCRdb recomputed calls from the multiplex PCR reads with MiXCR, one row per CDR3 protein. The table shows approximately 150,000 distinct CDR3 sequences, with 32% occurring only once. Input material: axillary lymph node tissue. Receptors were obtained from a female donor with breast cancer. Some clones in this sample may be carry-over from other donors' samples. Each CDR3 is given with its conserved first and last residue. A D gene is named only where the DNA matches it firmly. Clone size, where shown, is once, few, many, or a class for clones that have expanded.

d_gene,v_gene,abundance,j_gene,CDR3aa,CDR3nt
TRBD2,TRBV3-1,many,TRBJ2-1,CASRESGGANNEQFF,TGTGCCAGCAGAGAGAGCGGGGGGGCCAACAATGAGCAGTTCTTC
.,TRBV15,many,TRBJ2-7,CATRWGSNSDEQYF,TGTGCCACCCGATGGGGTTCCAACTCGGACGAGCAGTACTTC
TRBD1,TRBV6-1,many,TRBJ1-2,CASRAGGQDYGYTF,TGTGCCAGCAGGGCAGGGGGGCAGGACTATGGCTACACCTTC
.,TRBV6-5,many,TRBJ2-2,CASSYGTGELFF,TGTGCCAGCAGTTACGGTACCGGGGAGCTGTTTTTT
.,TRBV29-1,many,TRBJ1-2,CSARDTNYGYTF,TGCAGCGCGAGGGACACCAACTATGGCTACACCTTC
.,TRBV9,.,TRBJ1-4,CASSVAAGQEKLFF,TGTGCCAGCAGCGTAGCAGCAGGGCAGGAAAAACTGTTTTTT
.,TRBV2,.,TRBJ2-3,CASNGGSTGTQYF,TGTGCCAGTAACGGGGGTAGCACAGGTACGCAGTATTTT
TRBD1,TRBV12-3/TRBV12-4,many,TRBJ1-4,CASSFPGQGAGEKLFF,TGTGCCAGCAGTTTCCCGGGACAGGGGGCGGGAGAAAAACTGTTTTTT
TRBD1,TRBV6-4,few,TRBJ2-1,CASSHTDRGVREQFF,TGTGCCAGCAGTCACACGGACAGGGGGGTCCGAGAGCAGTTCTTC
.,TRBV7-2,many,TRBJ1-1,CASSTNGPLNTEAFF,TGTGCCAGCAGCACCAACGGACCTCTCAACACTGAAGCTTTCTTT
.,TRBV10-3,.,TRBJ2-5,CAIGTWGGETQYF,TGTGCCATAGGGACCTGGGGGGGCGAGACCCAGTACTTC
TRBD1,TRBV6-2/TRBV6-3,many,TRBJ1-6,CASSYSGQGLVPLHF,TGTGCCAGCAGTTACTCGGGACAGGGTCTGGTTCCCCTCCACTTT
.,TRBV18,.,TRBJ1-1,CASSPGEMNTEAFF,TGTGCCAGCTCACCGGGGGAGATGAACACTGAAGCTTTCTTT
.,TRBV5-1,many,TRBJ1-2,CASSLERQNYGYTF,TGCGCCAGCAGCTTGGAAAGGCAGAACTATGGCTACACCTTC
.,TRBV18,.,TRBJ1-1,CASSPIHLNTEAFF,TGTGCCAGCTCACCAATTCATCTGAACACTGAAGCTTTCTTT
TRBD1,TRBV20-1,few,TRBJ1-1,CSAADRGHRGTEAFF,TGCAGTGCAGCGGACAGGGGCCACAGGGGCACTGAAGCTTTCTTT
.,TRBV11-3,many,TRBJ2-1,CASSLSLLGAGNEQFF,TGTGCCAGCAGCTTATCCTTATTGGGGGCGGGTAATGAGCAGTTCTTC
TRBD1,TRBV19,few,TRBJ1-1,CASKERGGRTEAFF,TGTGCCAGTAAAGAGAGAGGGGGCCGCACTGAAGCTTTCTTT
.,TRBV6-1,.,TRBJ1-4,CASIPLQTRTNEKLFF,TGTGCCAGCATTCCCCTCCAAACCAGAACTAATGAAAAACTGTTTTTT
TRBD2,TRBV6-1,.,TRBJ2-1,CASSEGGGYNEQSF,TGTGCCAGCAGTGAGGGCGGGGGATACAATGAGCAGTCCTTC
.,TRBV7-9,.,TRBJ1-2,CASSEVGYTF,TGTGCCAGCAGCGAGGTCGGCTACACCTTC
TRBD1,TRBV6-1,many,TRBJ1-2,CASTDPGTGARGYTF,TGTGCCAGCACGGACCCTGGGACAGGGGCTCGTGGCTACACCTTC
TRBD2,TRBV20-1,many,TRBJ2-7,CSASHGLAGGYEQYF,TGCAGTGCTAGCCACGGGCTAGCGGGGGGCTACGAGCAGTACTTC
TRBD1,TRBV2,.,TRBJ1-1,CASRGQGMGAFF,TGTGCCAGCAGAGGACAGGGAATGGGAGCTTTCTTT
TRBD1,TRBV7-2,many,TRBJ2-3,CASSLQGARTDTQYF,TGTGCCAGCAGCTTACAGGGGGCGCGCACAGATACGCAGTATTTT
TRBD1,TRBV3-1,many,TRBJ2-3,CASKRTGEGDTQYF,TGTGCCAGCAAACGGACAGGGGAGGGAGATACGCAGTATTTT
TRBD1,TRBV18,many,TRBJ2-5,CASSPGQGRETQYF,TGTGCCAGCTCACCGGGACAGGGAAGGGAGACCCAGTACTTC
TRBD1,TRBV24-1,.,TRBJ2-7,CATTGGTGSYEQYF,TGTGCCACCACCGGCGGGACAGGCTCCTACGAGCAGTACTTC
TRBD1,TRBV19,.,TRBJ1-1,CASSIEGQKQSF,TGTGCCAGTAGTATAGAGGGACAGAAACAATCCTTC
.,TRBV7-7,many,TRBJ2-3,CASITRDTQYF,TGTGCTAGCATCACTAGGGATACGCAGTATTTT
TRBD1,TRBV20-1,many,TRBJ2-3,CSATGTGGSLADTQYF,TGCAGTGCCACAGGGACAGGGGGCTCTTTGGCAGATACGCAGTATTTT
TRBD1,TRBV18,many,TRBJ2-7,CASSPNGAGGRYEQYF,TGTGCCAGCTCACCAAATGGGGCAGGGGGTAGATACGAGCAGTACTTC
TRBD1,TRBV12-3/TRBV12-4,many,TRBJ1-2,CASSSRTGGVHTF,TGTGCCAGCAGTTCCCGTACAGGGGGCGTACACACCTTC
.,TRBV18,many,TRBJ1-5,CASSPEKDQPQHF,TGTGCCAGCTCACCAGAAAAGGATCAGCCCCAGCATTTT
.,TRBV7-2,few,TRBJ1-1,CASRLQGWDTEAFF,TGTGCCAGCAGACTACAGGGATGGGACACTGAAGCTTTCTTT
.,TRBV9,many,TRBJ1-6,CASSGTGLINSPLHF,TGTGCCAGCAGCGGTACGGGACTCATTAATTCACCCCTCCACTTT
.,TRBV18,many,TRBJ1-3,CASSPDQGSTIYF,TGTGCCAGCTCACCAGATCAGGGCAGCACCATATATTTT
TRBD1,TRBV29-1,.,TRBJ2-5,CSAGTGEMEETQYF,TGCAGCGCCGGGACAGGAGAGATGGAGGAGACCCAGTACTTC
TRBD2,TRBV20-1,many,TRBJ2-2,CSARDPASGGHTGELFF,TGCAGTGCTAGAGATCCGGCTAGCGGGGGGCACACCGGGGAGCTGTTTTTT
TRBD2,TRBV24-1,many,TRBJ2-1,CATSDSLGGNEQFF,TGTGCCACCAGTGACTCCCTGGGGGGGAATGAGCAGTTCTTC
.,TRBV9,.,TRBJ1-2,CASSLALGGNYGYTF,TGTGCCAGCAGCTTGGCCCTTGGGGGTAACTATGGCTACACCTTC
TRBD1,TRBV7-2,many,TRBJ1-2,CASSLAAGQGYGYPF,TGTGCCAGCAGCTTAGCGGCGGGACAGGGCTATGGCTACCCCTTC
TRBD2,TRBV3-1,many,TRBJ2-3,CAGAGGRTDTQYF,TGTGCCGGAGCGGGGGGGCGGACAGATACGCAGTATTTT
TRBD2,TRBV6-5,many,TRBJ2-3,CASSYGRGDTDTQYF,TGTGCCAGCAGTTACGGGCGGGGGGACACAGATACGCAGTATTTT